This TCR beta chain was sequenced during a study of T cell changes during pregnancy in multiple sclerosis. Assay: immunoSEQ multiplex PCR; the TCRdb copy retains only in-frame clones and omits some. The table lists about 38,000 clones, 85% to 95% of them singletons, with 0.3% to 0.4% in the top ten. Germline V gene data show CDR1 as MNHNY and CDR2 as SVGAGI (reference sequence). Losses at the gene ends were 1 base for V and 6 bases for J; bases not matched to a gene: 1. The CDR3 loop spans 13 amino acids. This chain joins TRBV6-6 and TRBJ2-7, with 9 positions matching TRBD1. The TCR sequence derives from a female donor in good health, enrolled as a control in a pregnancy study. The sequencing here drew on CD4+ T cells from peripheral blood mononuclear cells, taken in the third trimester of pregnancy. CDR3 region: CASSYWTGAEQYF. CDR3 nucleotides: TGTGCCAGCAGTTACTGGACAGGGGCCGAGCAGTACTTC.